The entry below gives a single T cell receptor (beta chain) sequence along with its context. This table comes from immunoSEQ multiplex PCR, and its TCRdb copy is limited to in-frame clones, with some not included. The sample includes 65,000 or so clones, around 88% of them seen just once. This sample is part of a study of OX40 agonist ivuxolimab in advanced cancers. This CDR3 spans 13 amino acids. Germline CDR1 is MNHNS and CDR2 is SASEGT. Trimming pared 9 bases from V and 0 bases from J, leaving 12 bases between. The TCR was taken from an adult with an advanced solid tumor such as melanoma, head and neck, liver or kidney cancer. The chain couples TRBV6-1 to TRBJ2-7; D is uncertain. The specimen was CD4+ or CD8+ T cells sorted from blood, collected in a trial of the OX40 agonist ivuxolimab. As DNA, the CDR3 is TGTGCCAGTAATTTCAGGTTCTCCTACGAGCAGTACTTC. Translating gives CASNFRFSYEQYF.